These 3 T cell receptor beta chains share one sample of origin, sequenced in a study of T cell changes during pregnancy in multiple sclerosis. Sequenced by immunoSEQ multiplex PCR; TCRdb stores in-frame clones only, minus some. The top ten hold about 0.52% of the sample, which has about 79,000 clones, about 93% seen once. The sample was CD4+ T cells from peripheral blood mononuclear cells, taken in the second trimester of pregnancy. These receptor sequences come from a female donor with multiple sclerosis, enrolled in a pregnancy study.

The chain couples TRBV7-8 to TRBJ2-2; D uncertain. The CDR3 totals 14 residues. The germline gives CDR1 SGHVS, CDR2 FQNEAQ. The V end was cut by 3 bases, the J end by 4 bases, with 9 bases between. This CDR3 reads CASSFLAITGELFF. The CDR3 DNA follows: TGTGCCAGCAGCTTCTTAGCTATCACCGGGGAGCTGTTTTTT.

This chain uses TRBV27 with TRBJ2-7, with D maybe TRBD1 (6 bases). The germline V gene has CDR1 MNHEY and CDR2 SMNVEV (reference sequence). This CDR3 has 15 residues. Trimming took 2 bases from V and 2 from J, leaving 13 bases between them. CDR3 sequence (DNA): TGTGCCAGCAGTTTAAGGCAGGGGATTACCTACGAGCAGTACTTC. Translation: CASSLRQGITYEQYF.

V and J are TRBV7-9 and TRBJ2-7; 11 bases agree with TRBD2. Germline V lookup: CDR1 SEHNR, CDR2 FQNEAQ (reference sequence). The CDR3 sequence is 17 residues long. Trimming at V came to 2 bases and at J to 2 bases, leaving 8 bases not matched to a gene. The CDR3 is CASSLWGSGLAAYEQYF. DNA for the CDR3: TGTGCCAGCAGCTTATGGGGGTCGGGACTAGCGGCCTACGAGCAGTACTTC.